These 31 T cell receptor beta chains were all obtained from the same sample, sequenced in a study of human T cells and chemical hapten exposure. Time point given: pre-sensitization, week 0. Treatment given: therapeutic diphenylcyclopropenone sensitization with weekly scalp DPC. TCRdb recomputed calls from the RACE reads with MiXCR, one row per CDR3 protein. The sample yields 80,000 to 100,000 distinct CDR3 sequences, 10% to 11% seen once. The material sequenced was whole blood, taken in connection with sensitization to the hapten diphenylcyclopropenone (DPC). The receptors here all came from a woman aged 55-69 years with alopecia areata. Some clones in this sample may be carry-over from other donors' samples.

This clonotype has a count of ten or more. The chain links TRBV7-9 to TRBJ2-5; D ambiguous. This CDR3 contains 16 residues. Trimming pared 5 bases from V and 4 bases from J, leaving 20 bases between. Germline V lookup: CDR1 SEHNR, CDR2 FQNEAQ (reference sequence). DNA for the CDR3: TGTGCCAGCAGCCCAGGACCTGACCCAGGCCGAGAGACCCAGTACTTC. Protein: CASSPGPDPGRETQYF.

This clonotype was detected only a few times. The chain is built from TRBV7-6 and TRBJ1-2; D unclear. Trimming stripped 1 base from V and 0 bases from J, with 9 bases between. In germline, CDR1 is SGHVS, CDR2 FNYEAQ. This CDR3 region has 15 residues. CDR3 loop: CASSLVGGSNYGYTF. DNA for the CDR3: TGTGCCAGCAGCTTAGTTGGCGGATCTAACTATGGCTACACCTTC.

On this clonotype itself: The junction shows a germline mismatch at one end, possibly a read error. This chain links TRBV7-3 with TRBJ2-7; D call uncertain. CDR3 length: 14 amino acids. Germline assignment: CDR1 SGHTA and CDR2 FQGTGA. CDR3 nucleotide sequence: TGTGCCAGCAGCTTCGTCGTCTCCTCCAACGAGCAGTACTTC. Its translation is CASSFVVSSNEQYF.

This clonotype was seen at least ten times. This sequence joins TRBV20-1 and TRBJ1-1; D is perhaps TRBD1 (6 bases). Trimming cost V 1 base and J 4 bases, with 16 bases left between them. In germline, CDR1 is DFQATT, CDR2 SNEGSKA (reference sequence). The CDR3 sequence is 15 residues long. CDR3 protein: CSARAFGGLSTEAFF. CDR3 nucleotide sequence: TGCAGTGCTAGAGCGTTCGGGGGCCTGAGCACTGAAGCTTTCTTT.

The CDR3 nucleotides read TGTGCCAGTGGACAGCAAGAGACCCAGTACTTC. The encoded protein is CASGQQETQYF. The J gene is TRBJ2-5, the V gene TRBV19; possible D gene TRBD1, 6 bases. Germline loops: CDR1 LNHDA, CDR2 SQIVND (reference sequence). This CDR3 comprises 11 residues. V was clipped by 8 bases and J by 2 bases, with 6 bases between them. Based on the CDR3 plus reference TRBV19 and TRBJ2-5, the full variable domain is DGGITQSPKYLFRKEGQNVTLSCEQNLNHDAMYWYRQDPGQGLRLIYYSQIVNDFQKGDIAEGYSVSREKKESFPLTVTSAQKNPTAFYLCASGQQETQYFGPGTRLLVL.

In its sample, this clonotype was seen many times. J is TRBJ1-1 and V is TRBV6-7; D might be TRBD1 (6 bases). TRBV6-7 is an open reading frame whose function is uncertain. This CDR3 is 23 amino acids long. V lost 0 bases to trimming and J lost 1 base, with 33 bases between them. CDR3 in amino acids: CASSYSTGTGTLRRVLGNTEAFF. The CDR3 DNA sequence: TGTGCCAGCAGTTACTCGACTGGGACCGGGACACTCCGTCGCGTGCTCGGGAACACTGAAGCTTTCTTT.

Ten or more counts support this clonotype. V and J are TRBV6-5 and TRBJ2-3; perhaps TRBD2 as D (5 bases). Germline lookup yields CDR1 MNHEY and CDR2 SVGAGI. V lost 6 bases and J 2 bases, leaving 18 bases between the germline ends. The CDR3 is 16 residues long. The CDR3 DNA reads TGTGCCAGCAGAAGGAGAGCGGTTGCCAACACAGATACGCAGTATTTT. This codes for CASRRRAVANTDTQYF.

This clonotype was observed at least ten times. The J gene is TRBJ2-5, the V gene TRBV4-2; D is undetermined. The V and J ends lost 3 bases and 5 bases respectively, with 16 bases between them. Germline CDR1 reads LGHNA; CDR2 reads YNFKEQ. This CDR3 contains 15 residues. CDR3: CASSQPGRWWETQYF. For the CDR3, the DNA is TGTGCCAGCAGCCAGCCAGGTCGCTGGTGGGAGACCCAGTACTTC.

This chain joins TRBV10-2 and TRBJ1-5; D gene uncertain. Trimming removed 2 bases from V and 7 bases from J, with 6 bases in between. The CDR3 is 12 amino acids. The V gene's germline CDR1 is WSHSY and CDR2 SAAADI. Here the CDR3 reads CASSENRQPQHF. The CDR3, as DNA: TGCGCCAGCAGTGAGAATAGACAGCCCCAGCATTTT.

This clonotype appeared many times. This chain joins TRBV29-1 and TRBJ2-5, with D tentatively TRBD1 (5 bases). Germline-derived CDR1 and CDR2 are SQVTM and ANQGSEA. CDR3 length equals 13 residues. V was pared by 7 bases and J by 4 bases, with 16 bases between. The CDR3 loop reads CSARKGRGETQYF. The CDR3 DNA sequence: TGCAGCGCTAGAAAGGGTAGGGGAGAGACCCAGTACTTC.

The chain employs TRBV27 and TRBJ2-7, with 7 positions matching TRBD1. Looked up from germline, CDR1 is MNHEY and CDR2 is SMNVEV (reference sequence). Germline trimming cut 3 bases from V and 2 bases from J; bases unmatched to any gene: 7. The CDR3 is 15 residues long. In DNA, the CDR3 is TGTGCCAGCAGTTTTGCTGACAGGGTGACCTACGAGCAGTACTTC. Translation: CASSFADRVTYEQYF.

This clonotype was counted many times. This rearrangement joins TRBV7-6 to TRBJ2-2, with TRBD1 matching 10 bases. Germline V CDR1 and CDR2: SGHVS, FNYEAQ. V was pared by 7 bases and J by 4 bases, with 3 bases of the junction left unmatched. The CDR3 is 14 residues long. The DNA of the CDR3 is TGTGCCAGCACACGGGACAGGGGCACCGGGGAGCTGTTTTTT. This codes for CASTRDRGTGELFF.

This clonotype occurred many times. The chain is built from TRBV29-1 and TRBJ1-2; possible D gene TRBD1, 6 bases. The CDR3 is 13 residues long. The V end was cut by 4 bases, the J end by 5 bases, with 14 bases between. Germline V lookup: CDR1 SQVTM, CDR2 ANQGSEA. The CDR3 DNA reads as TGCAGCGTTGCCCAGGACAGCCGTTATGGCTACACCTTC. Protein sequence: CSVAQDSRYGYTF.

This clonotype was seen repeatedly, ten times or more. This chain joins TRBV5-5 and TRBJ2-2; TRBD2 matches at 7 bases. Germline values: CDR1 SGHKS, CDR2 YYEKEE (reference sequence). This CDR3 has 15 amino acids. J was trimmed by 4 bases and V by 4 bases; bases with no gene match: 7. The CDR3 bases are TGTGCCAGCAGCCCCCCGGCGGGGGTCACCGGGGAGCTGTTTTTT. Residues: CASSPPAGVTGELFF. The full variable domain, rest sourced from reference TRBV5-5 and TRBJ2-2, is DAGVTQSPTHLIKTRGQQVTLRCSPISGHKSVSWYQQVLGQGPQFIFQYYEKEERGRGNFPDRFSARQFPNYSSELNVNALLLGDSALYLCASSPPAGVTGELFFGEGSRLTVL.

V gene TRBV6-5 combines with J gene TRBJ1-2; 10 bases match TRBD1. Germline values: CDR1 MNHEY, CDR2 SVGAGI. Trimming at V came to 6 bases and at J to 4 bases, leaving 8 bases not matched to a gene. The CDR3 is 15 amino acids. CDR3 nucleotide sequence: TGTGCCAGCAGAACAGAGGGACAGGGGACCTATGGCTACACCTTC. It specifies CASRTEGQGTYGYTF.

The genes are TRBV5-1 and TRBJ2-4; D possibly corresponds to TRBD1 (6 bases). Germline V gene lookup returns CDR1 SGHRS and CDR2 YFSETQ. V was clipped by 4 bases and J by 6 bases, with 11 bases between them. The CDR3 extends over 13 amino acids. As DNA, the CDR3 is TGCGCCAGCAGCCCGGGACAAGGAAACATTCAGTACTTC. The encoded protein is CASSPGQGNIQYF.

This clonotype showed up many times. V and J are TRBV3-1 and TRBJ2-3; 7 positions agree with TRBD2. V gave up 4 bases and J gave up 5 bases; unmatched junction bases: 15. The V gene's germline CDR1 is LGHDT and CDR2 YNNKEL (reference sequence). The CDR3 totals 17 residues. The CDR3 is CASSLHASGGGQDTQYF. The DNA of the CDR3 is TGTGCCAGCAGCCTCCACGCGTCTGGCGGGGGTCAAGATACGCAGTATTTT.

The chain is built from TRBV7-2 and TRBJ2-3; D remains unclear. Per the germline V gene, CDR1 is SGHTA and CDR2 is FQGNSA. The CDR3 totals 13 residues. V was cut by 1 base and J by 9 bases, with 11 bases left in between. The CDR3 region is CASSLGAMDTQYF. CDR3 bases: TGTGCCAGCAGCTTAGGCGCGATGGACACGCAGTATTTT.

This clonotype was counted only a few times. As DNA, the CDR3 is TGTGCCAGCAGTTTGGGGCATGGGGACAGAGAACTGTTCTTC. It specifies CASSLGHGDRELFF. The chain carries TRBV12-3 or TRBV12-4 and TRBJ2-1; TRBD1 matches 7 bases. V shed 3 bases, J shed 15 bases, and the junction held 14 bases outside the gene matches. The CDR3 runs to 14 residues.

This chain connects TRBV7-9 to TRBJ1-1; D is possibly TRBD1 (5 bases). Germline assignment: CDR1 SEHNR and CDR2 FQNEAQ (reference sequence). This CDR3 has 15 amino acids. Trimming pared 5 bases from V and 0 bases from J, leaving 13 bases between. CDR3 protein: CASSLLTVLNTEAFF. CDR3 nucleotide sequence: TGTGCCAGCAGCCTCCTGACAGTTCTGAACACTGAAGCTTTCTTT.

This clonotype occurred many times. The rearrangement joins TRBV9 to TRBJ2-1; 9 positions match TRBD2. V gave up 3 bases and J gave up 9 bases; unmatched junction bases: 10. This CDR3 has 15 amino acids. Germline CDR1 is SGDLS and CDR2 is YYNGEE. The CDR3 DNA follows: TGTGCCAGCAGCGGGAGCGGGGGGACAACTCTTGAGCAGTTCTTC. It encodes CASSGSGGTTLEQFF.

In its sample, this clonotype was seen many times. V is TRBV7-9 and J is TRBJ2-3, with a possible D match to TRBD2 (5 bases). The germline V and J ends were trimmed by 5 bases and 4 bases, with 13 bases remaining between them. The CDR3 runs to 14 residues. Germline V lookup: CDR1 SEHNR, CDR2 FQNEAQ (reference sequence). CDR3 sequence reads: CASSPKEAPDTQYF. CDR3 bases: TGTGCCAGCAGCCCAAAGGAGGCTCCAGATACGCAGTATTTT.

The chain couples TRBV2 to TRBJ2-1; D not resolved. Trimming cost V 6 bases and J 9 bases, with 9 bases left between them. Germline V gene data show CDR1 as SNHLY and CDR2 as FYNNEI. This CDR3 has 11 amino acids. This chain's CDR3 is CASRLVGEQFF. As DNA, the CDR3 is TGTGCCAGCAGATTAGTTGGTGAGCAGTTCTTC.

This clonotype was seen ten or more times. In DNA form, the CDR3 reads TGTGCCAGTAGTACCGGACAGGCTAATGAAAAACTGTTTTTT. Translation gives CASSTGQANEKLFF. The chain has TRBV19 and TRBJ1-4, with 7 bases lining up with TRBD1. With V trimmed by 4 bases and J by 3 bases, 2 bases remained unmatched. This CDR3 is built from 14 residues. The germline V gene has CDR1 LNHDA and CDR2 SQIVND (reference sequence).

This clonotype was detected only a few times. The J gene is TRBJ2-1, the V gene TRBV13, with a weak D call TRBD2 (5 bases). Germline CDR1 is PRHDT and CDR2 is FYEKMQ (reference sequence). The CDR3 extends over 17 amino acids. V was pared by 2 bases and J by 6 bases, with 20 bases between. The CDR3 region is CASSLSLPDRGPNEQFF. The CDR3 bases are TGTGCCAGCAGCTTATCACTACCGGACCGAGGGCCCAATGAGCAGTTCTTC.

The gene calls are TRBV6-2 or TRBV6-3 and TRBJ1-1; 8 bases agree with TRBD1. The CDR3 runs 11 residues. CDR1 and CDR2 from the germline V gene are MNHEY and SVGEGT. J was trimmed by 11 bases and V by 8 bases; bases with no gene match: 7. The CDR3 DNA is TGTGCCAGCGGTGACAGGGGAGATGCTTTCTTT. Its translation is CASGDRGDAFF.

The chain recombines TRBV19 with TRBJ2-4; the D gene is possibly TRBD1 (6 bases). The V and J ends lost 6 bases and 2 bases respectively, with 26 bases between them. The germline gives CDR1 LNHDA, CDR2 SQIVND (reference sequence). The CDR3 runs to 19 residues. CDR3: CASSLQGEPGEITKNIQYF. The CDR3 DNA reads as TGTGCCAGTAGCCTCCAAGGGGAACCAGGGGAAATAACCAAAAACATTCAGTACTTC. The full variable domain, completed using reference TRBV19 and TRBJ2-4, is DGGITQSPKYLFRKEGQNVTLSCEQNLNHDAMYWYRQDPGQGLRLIYYSQIVNDFQKGDIAEGYSVSREKKESFPLTVTSAQKNPTAFYLCASSLQGEPGEITKNIQYFGAGTRLSVL.

This rearrangement joins TRBV29-1 to TRBJ1-3; TRBD1 matches at 10 bases. The CDR3 totals 17 residues. Germline V gene data show CDR1 as SQVTM and CDR2 as ANQGSEA. Losses at the gene ends were 7 bases for V and 0 bases for J; bases not matched to a gene: 12. The CDR3 nucleotides are TGCAGCGCCCGGACAGGGGGTTATCTTCCCTCTGGAAACACCATATATTTT. It codes for CSARTGGYLPSGNTIYF.

This clonotype was seen ten or more times. V usage is TRBV6-1 and J usage is TRBJ2-2, with TRBD2 matching 9 bases. From germline, CDR1 is MNHNS and CDR2 SASEGT. CDR3 length: 17 amino acids. V shed 4 bases, J shed 6 bases, and the junction held 12 bases outside the gene matches. The CDR3, as DNA: TGTGCCAGCAGTGTCGGGACTAGCTCGGGTTGGGCCGGGGAGCTGTTTTTT. It specifies CASSVGTSSGWAGELFF.

The CDR3 DNA follows: TGTGCCAGTAACCCCGGGGCGTCGGGGGAGCTGTTTTTT. Protein: CASNPGASGELFF. The chain couples TRBV19 to TRBJ2-2; tentatively, D is TRBD1 or TRBD2 (5 bases each). V was cut by 7 bases and J by 8 bases, with 14 bases left in between. This CDR3 spans 13 amino acids. Germline V gene sequence: CDR1 LNHDA, CDR2 SQIVND (reference sequence).

This clonotype counts as medium-sized. The gene calls are TRBV30 and TRBJ1-5, with a weak D call TRBD1 (5 bases). Germline CDR1 is GTSNPN and CDR2 is SVGIG (reference sequence). The V end lost 0 bases, the J end lost 2 bases, and 8 bases lay between the germline ends. This CDR3 comprises 14 residues. The CDR3 DNA is TGTGCCTGGAGTGTACAGACAGGCAATCAGCCCCAGCATTTT. Translated, it gives CAWSVQTGNQPQHF.